This T cell receptor (beta chain) was sequenced for a study of blood T cell repertoires in COVID-19. This CDR3 has 13 residues. Trimming cost V 7 bases and J 6 bases; bases outside gene matches: 6. Germline V CDR1 and CDR2: MNHEY, SVGAGI. The data were produced by immunoSEQ multiplex PCR, yet TCRdb's version contains in-frame clones alone and is incomplete. The repertoire holds 110,000 to 150,000 clones, with around 87% as singletons. The specimen sequenced was PBMCs or T cells enriched from blood (not recorded which). The TCR was taken from a man between 60 and 70 years old who had recovered from COVID-19. The V gene is TRBV6-5, the J gene TRBJ2-3, with 8 bases lining up with TRBD2. In DNA, the CDR3 is TGTGCCAGCACCGGGACTAGATGGGATACGCAGTATTTT. It translates to CASTGTRWDTQYF.